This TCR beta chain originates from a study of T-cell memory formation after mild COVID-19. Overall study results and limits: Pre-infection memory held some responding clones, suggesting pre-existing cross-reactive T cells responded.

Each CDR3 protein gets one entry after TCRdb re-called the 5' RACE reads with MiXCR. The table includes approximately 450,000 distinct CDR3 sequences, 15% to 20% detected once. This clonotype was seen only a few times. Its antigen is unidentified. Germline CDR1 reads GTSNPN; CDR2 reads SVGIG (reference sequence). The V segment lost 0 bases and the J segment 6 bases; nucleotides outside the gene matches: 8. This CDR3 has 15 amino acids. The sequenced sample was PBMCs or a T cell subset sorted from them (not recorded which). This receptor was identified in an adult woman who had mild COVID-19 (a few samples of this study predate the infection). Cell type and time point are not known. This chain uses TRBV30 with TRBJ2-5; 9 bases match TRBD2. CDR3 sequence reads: CAWSVIAGVRKTQYF. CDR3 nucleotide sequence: TGTGCCTGGAGTGTTATAGCGGGAGTACGAAAGACCCAGTACTTC.